These T cell receptor beta chains were read from a single sample in a study of shared clonotypes between healthy human individuals. Libraries were prepared by immunoSEQ multiplex PCR; TCRdb keeps only in-frame clonotypes and omits some of them. The sample lists over 700,000 clones; 72% were seen once. Sequencing was carried out using memory CD4+ T cells sorted from blood. Receptors were obtained from a woman in her 30s in good health. The conserved cysteine and the conserved F or W are not part of the CDR3 here. Each record gives: J gene, V gene, clone size, CDR3 protein. Clone size is not always given. Where it is, it says once, few, many or a class for expanded clones.

J: TRBJ1-3; V: TRBV5-1; size: -; CDR3: ASSPGPFEGSTGNTIY
J: TRBJ1-1; V: TRBV5-1; size: few; CDR3: ASGAGSMNTEAF
J: TRBJ1-3; V: TRBV28; size: -; CDR3: ASSSEPEDGNTIY
J: TRBJ2-6; V: TRBV7-9; size: once; CDR3: ASSPSEAGKPSGANVLT
J: TRBJ2-6; V: TRBV18; size: -; CDR3: ASSPPSVPRSGANVLT
J: TRBJ1-4; V: TRBV7-9; size: -; CDR3: ASSWVGMEEKLF
J: TRBJ2-1; V: TRBV11-2; size: -; CDR3: ASSSLAGTLNEQF
J: TRBJ2-7; V: TRBV27; size: many; CDR3: ATRQDATRGRQY
J: TRBJ1-2; V: TRBV28; size: -; CDR3: ASREGQNYGYT
J: TRBJ1-1; V: TRBV5-1; size: few; CDR3: ASSPPSRTEAF
J: TRBJ2-1; V: TRBV2; size: -; CDR3: ASRAGLDARNEQF
J: TRBJ1-4; V: TRBV5-1; size: few; CDR3: ASSLTTTNEKLF
J: TRBJ1-4; V: TRBV29-1; size: once; CDR3: SVFENEKLF
J: TRBJ2-6; V: TRBV23-1; size: -; CDR3: ASSQSPPSRQGAPGANVLT
J: TRBJ2-1; V: TRBV2; size: once; CDR3: ASSEGLAGGEQF
J: TRBJ2-2; V: TRBV7-9; size: -; CDR3: ASRAPGTGDTGELF
J: TRBJ2-7; V: TRBV18; size: few; CDR3: ASSPPGQGAYEQY
J: TRBJ1-1; V: TRBV28; size: -; CDR3: ASSASTGHTEAF
J: TRBJ1-4; V: TRBV5-4; size: -; CDR3: ASSLDRVKWGATNEKLF
J: TRBJ2-2; V: TRBV14; size: once; CDR3: ASSQDRTFAGTGELF
J: TRBJ2-3; V: TRBV5-6; size: -; CDR3: ASSLGPGAGATDTQY
J: TRBJ1-5; V: TRBV27; size: once; CDR3: ASSGTGWGNQPQH
J: TRBJ2-5; V: TRBV27; size: -; CDR3: ASSLFPDRVWETQY
J: TRBJ1-3; V: TRBV10-1; size: -; CDR3: ASTPRTEGNTIY
J: TRBJ2-3; V: TRBV4-1; size: -; CDR3: ASSQRSGTSTDTQY
J: TRBJ1-2; V: TRBV2; size: -; CDR3: ASRENYGYT
J: TRBJ1-2; V: TRBV6-1; size: -; CDR3: ASSVTGFGGYT
J: TRBJ1-2; V: TRBV27; size: -; CDR3: ASSLQVLNYGYT
J: TRBJ1-5; V: TRBV6-1; size: -; CDR3: ASSEEGSQPQH
J: TRBJ1-4; V: TRBV5-1; size: -; CDR3: ASSAGQGTYLNEKLF
J: TRBJ1-3; V: TRBV5-1; size: -; CDR3: ASSSGVGNTIY
J: TRBJ2-1; V: TRBV18; size: once; CDR3: ASSHRADREAYNEQF
J: TRBJ2-1; V: TRBV27; size: -; CDR3: ASSFATGHNEQF
J: TRBJ2-5; V: TRBV28; size: -; CDR3: ASSLLGRTAQETQY
J: TRBJ2-1; V: TRBV7-2; size: -; CDR3: ASSGSRRNEQF
J: TRBJ2-7; V: TRBV14; size: -; CDR3: ASSQTWSGGEQY
J: TRBJ1-1; V: TRBV6-1; size: -; CDR3: ASTLQTGVGTEAF
J: TRBJ2-7; V: TRBV27; size: -; CDR3: ASSPEHISGTATTYEQY
J: TRBJ2-6; V: TRBV27; size: -; CDR3: ASSLSPGLSGANVLT
J: TRBJ1-4; V: TRBV4-1; size: -; CDR3: ASSQGGTGSNEKLF
J: TRBJ1-1; V: TRBV7-3; size: -; CDR3: ASSLSQGVNTEAF
J: TRBJ2-3; V: TRBV5-6; size: -; CDR3: ASSLTSGTDTQY
J: TRBJ2-1; V: TRBV18; size: once; CDR3: ASSILRGGSYNEQF
J: TRBJ1-5; V: TRBV6-5; size: once; CDR3: ASRRTGRNQPQH
J: TRBJ1-2; V: TRBV2; size: -; CDR3: ASSEAFAGVVRLLYGYT
J: TRBJ2-7; V: TRBV2; size: -; CDR3: ASRGTLLRHEQY
J: TRBJ2-2; V: TRBV7-7; size: once; CDR3: ASSSTANTGELF
J: TRBJ1-5; V: TRBV28; size: few; CDR3: ASSLKRWGQSHSNQPQH
J: TRBJ2-1; V: TRBV27; size: -; CDR3: ASSAEGLAGAAEQF
J: TRBJ2-7; V: TRBV4-1; size: -; CDR3: ASSNLGLAEGYEQY
J: TRBJ2-2; V: TRBV19; size: -; CDR3: ASTKGQGPNTGELF
J: TRBJ2-5; V: TRBV2; size: -; CDR3: ASSGTVQETQY
J: TRBJ1-2; V: TRBV7-8; size: -; CDR3: ATTGGFGYGYT
J: TRBJ1-4; V: TRBV15; size: -; CDR3: ATSRVGGANEKLF
J: TRBJ2-2; V: TRBV18; size: few; CDR3: ASSPGLRTGELF